The T cell receptor (beta chain) under discussion was sequenced for a study of cytomegalovirus exposure and HLA in healthy donors. Findings and caveats of the study: Over 15,000 TCR beta sequences were associated with HLA alleles at 0.05 false discovery rate in a later analysis.

V lost 8 bases and J lost 2, with 13 bases in between. The CDR3 is 13 residues long. Germline V gene data show CDR1 as MDHEN and CDR2 as SYDVKM. This clone was seen more than once but under ten times. Its target is not known. Researchers ran the PCR with 60 Vbeta and 13 Jbeta primers. The assay was immunoSEQ multiplex PCR, and TCRdb's table has in-frame clones only and misses some. The table lists about 190,000 clones, approximately 80% of them singletons. The source material was PBMCs. This TCR was sampled from a male donor in good health and CMV-seronegative. The V call is TRBV28, the J call TRBJ2-7, with a possible D match to TRBD2 (6 bases). Written as DNA, the CDR3 is TGTGCCAGCCTCAGAGGAGGGGCCTACGAGCAGTACTTC. The encoded protein is CASLRGGAYEQYF. Variable domain in full (rest from reference TRBV28 and TRBJ2-7): DVKVTQSSRYLVKRTGEKVFLECVQDMDHENMFWYRQDPGLGLRLIYFSYDVKMKEKGDIPEGYSVSREKKERFSLILESASTNQTSMYLCASLRGGAYEQYFGPGTRLTVT.